Each of the 5 T cell receptor beta chains below was sequenced from the same sample in a study of shared clonotypes between healthy human individuals. Here immunoSEQ multiplex PCR was the method, and the copy in TCRdb shows in-frame clones only, minus some. Here the sample spans around 1.4 million clones, about 98.5% being singletons. Sequenced sample: naive CD4+ T cells sorted from blood. Subset indicated: CD45RA+ positively selected. These receptors were collected from a man aged 25 to 45 in good health.

The gene calls are TRBV2 and TRBJ2-1; TRBD1 matches at 9 bases. The CDR3 sequence is 15 residues long. Germline CDR1 and CDR2: SNHLY and FYNNEI. V lost 6 bases to trimming and J lost 7 bases; unmatched junction nucleotides: 10. CDR3 sequence: CASSLSGQGDNEQFF. CDR3 in DNA: TGTGCCAGCAGCCTTTCGGGACAGGGAGATAATGAGCAGTTCTTC.

The chain links TRBV27 to TRBJ2-3, with TRBD2 matching over 13 bases. V gave up 8 bases and J gave up 7 bases; unmatched junction bases: 6. Germline V gives CDR1 MNHEY, CDR2 SMNVEV (reference sequence). The CDR3 extends over 14 amino acids. CDR3 in DNA: TGTGCCAGCGTAAGACTAGCGGGAGGTTATACGCAGTATTTT. Its translation: CASVRLAGGYTQYF.

The genes are TRBV29-1 and TRBJ1-2, with D possibly matching TRBD1 (6 bases). CDR1 and CDR2 from the germline V gene are SQVTM and ANQGSEA. The germline V and J ends were trimmed by 7 bases and 0 bases, with 21 bases remaining between them. The CDR3 is 16 amino acids. The chain's CDR3 is CSASALLTGANYGYTF. The CDR3 bases are TGCAGCGCCAGCGCACTATTGACAGGAGCTAACTATGGCTACACCTTC.

The chain joins TRBV14 to TRBJ2-7; tentatively, D is TRBD1 or TRBD2 (6 bases each). The CDR3 has 15 amino acids. V gave up 2 bases and J gave up 2 bases, with 13 bases separating them. Germline values: CDR1 SGHDN, CDR2 FVKESK. DNA for the CDR3: TGTGCCAGCAGCCAACATCGTAGGGGGGCCTACGAGCAGTACTTC. It encodes CASSQHRRGAYEQYF.

Details on this clone: The same CDR3 is also encoded by other DNA sequences in this sample. The chain is built from TRBV9 and TRBJ1-1, with unresolved D. Deletions cut 0 bases from V and 4 bases from J, with 13 bases between. This CDR3 is 15 amino acids long. Germline V CDR1 and CDR2: SGDLS, YYNGEE. In DNA, the CDR3 is TGTGCCAGCAGCGTAGAAGCTGGAGTGGGCACTGAAGCTTTCTTT. Protein product: CASSVEAGVGTEAFF.